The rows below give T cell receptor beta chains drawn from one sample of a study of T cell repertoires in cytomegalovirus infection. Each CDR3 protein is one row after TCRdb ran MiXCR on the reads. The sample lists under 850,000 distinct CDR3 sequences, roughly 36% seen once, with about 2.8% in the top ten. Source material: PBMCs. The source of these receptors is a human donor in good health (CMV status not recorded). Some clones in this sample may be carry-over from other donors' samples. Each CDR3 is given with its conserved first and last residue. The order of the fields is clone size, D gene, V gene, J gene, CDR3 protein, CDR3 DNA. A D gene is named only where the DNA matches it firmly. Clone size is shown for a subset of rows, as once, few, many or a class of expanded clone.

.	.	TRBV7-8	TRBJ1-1	CASSPSLSGPNTEAFF	TGTGCCAGCAGCCCGAGTTTGTCGGGCCCCAACACTGAAGCTTTCTTT
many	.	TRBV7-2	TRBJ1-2	CASSLAESYGYTF	TGTGCCAGCAGCTTAGCAGAATCCTATGGCTACACCTTC
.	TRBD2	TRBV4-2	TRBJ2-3	CASSAPLGGDTDTQYF	TGTGCCAGCAGCGCCCCCTTGGGGGGGGACACAGATACGCAGTATTTT
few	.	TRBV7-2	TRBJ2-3	CASSLMSSPDTQYF	TGTGCCAGCAGCTTAATGTCTAGCCCTGATACGCAGTATTTT
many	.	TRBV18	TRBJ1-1	CASSPDEVGRYTEAFF	TGTGCCAGCTCACCAGATGAAGTAGGTCGATACACTGAAGCTTTCTTT
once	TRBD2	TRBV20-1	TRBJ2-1	CSAAGDLGEQFF	TGCAGTGCAGCGGGAGATTTGGGTGAGCAGTTCTTC
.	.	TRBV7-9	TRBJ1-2	CASSFIGGYGYTF	TGTGCCAGCAGCTTCATAGGGGGCTATGGCTACACCTTC
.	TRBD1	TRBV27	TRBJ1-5	CASSLSDRGSPQHF	TGTGCCAGCAGTTTATCGGACAGGGGTTCGCCCCAGCATTTT
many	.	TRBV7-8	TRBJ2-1	CASSLGHPLFNEQFF	TGTGCCAGCAGCTTGGGACACCCTCTATTCAATGAGCAGTTCTTC
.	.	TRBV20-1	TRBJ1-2	CSARDPRRGFSDGYTF	TGCAGTGCTAGAGATCCCCGGAGGGGTTTTTCGGATGGCTACACCTTC
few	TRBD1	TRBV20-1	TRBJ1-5	CSALPGQGFNQPQHF	TGCAGTGCCCTCCCGGGACAGGGTTTCAATCAGCCCCAGCATTTT
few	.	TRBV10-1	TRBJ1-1	CASSESRGGNTEAFF	TGCGCCAGCAGTGAGTCGAGGGGTGGGAATACTGAAGCTTTCTTT
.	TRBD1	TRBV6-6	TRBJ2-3	CATRTGTGSTDTQYF	TGTGCCACCAGAACCGGGACAGGGAGCACAGATACGCAGTATTTT
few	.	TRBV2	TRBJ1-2	CASTEGGGRGRYGYTF	TGTGCCAGCACCGAAGGGGGGGGCAGGGGCCGCTATGGCTACACCTTC
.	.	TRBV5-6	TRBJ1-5	CASSHGPSTYQPQHF	TGTGCCAGCAGCCACGGCCCAAGCACCTATCAGCCCCAGCATTTT
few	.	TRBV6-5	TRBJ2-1	CASSYSGYSYNEQFF	TGTGCCAGCAGTTACTCCGGTTACTCCTACAATGAGCAGTTCTTC
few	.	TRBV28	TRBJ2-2	CASRFPGPGAGELFF	TGTGCCAGCAGATTTCCGGGACCAGGCGCCGGGGAGCTGTTTTTT
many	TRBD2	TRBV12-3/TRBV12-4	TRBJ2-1	CASSLVAGIVEQFF	TGTGCCAGCAGTTTAGTAGCGGGGATCGTAGAGCAGTTCTTC
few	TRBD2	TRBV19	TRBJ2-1	CASSIRAGAYNEQFF	TGTGCCAGTAGTATCAGAGCGGGGGCCTACAATGAGCAGTTCTTC
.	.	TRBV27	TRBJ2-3	CASSLWLESDTQYF	TGTGCCAGCAGTTTGTGGTTGGAGTCAGATACGCAGTATTTT
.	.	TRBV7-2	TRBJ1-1	CASSNHRARGTEAFF	TGTGCCAGCAGCAACCACAGGGCCCGTGGCACTGAAGCTTTCTTT
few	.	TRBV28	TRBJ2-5	CASSGPTIEYF	TGTGCCAGCAGCGGCCCCACAATTGAGTACTTC
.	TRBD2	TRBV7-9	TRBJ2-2	CASTPHPPKAGTGELFF	TGTGCCAGCACCCCTCACCCCCCTAAAGCGGGAACCGGGGAGCTGTTTTTT
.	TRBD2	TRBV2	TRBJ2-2	CASKGGSDTGELFF	TGTGCCAGCAAGGGCGGGAGTGACACCGGGGAGCTGTTTTTT
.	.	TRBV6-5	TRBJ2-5	CASSPTGTSPFGKKHF	TGTGCCAGCAGCCCTACCGGGACATCACCCTTTGGGAAAAAGCACTTC
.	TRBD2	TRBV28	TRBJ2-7	CASSSGGSAYEQYF	TGTGCCAGCAGTTCGGGCGGGAGTGCCTACGAGCAGTACTTC
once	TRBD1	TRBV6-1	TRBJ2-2	CASSYRRDRVDTGELFF	TGTGCCAGCAGTTACCGGCGGGACAGGGTTGACACCGGGGAGCTGTTTTTT